What follows are 14 T cell receptor beta chains derived from one specimen sequenced in a study of blood T cell repertoires in COVID-19. The repertoire was sequenced with immunoSEQ multiplex PCR; TCRdb's copy has only in-frame clones and lacks some. The sample holds around 270,000 clones, roughly 80% seen once. The specimen was peripheral blood. The receptors come from a person between 65 and 79 years old with COVID-19, enrolled during active disease.

The rearrangement joins TRBV5-1 to TRBJ2-1; the D is unclear. Germline V gives CDR1 SGHRS, CDR2 YFSETQ. The CDR3 contains 12 residues. V was cut by 2 bases and J by 4 bases, with 4 bases left in between. CDR3 amino acids: CASSFQYNEQFF. DNA of the CDR3: TGCGCCAGCAGCTTCCAGTACAATGAGCAGTTCTTC.

This chain connects TRBV14 to TRBJ2-7, with 10 bases that match TRBD1. Per the germline V gene, CDR1 is SGHDN and CDR2 is FVKESK. The CDR3 consists of 15 residues. V shed 4 bases, J shed 2 bases, and the junction held 5 bases outside the gene matches. CDR3 residues: CASSLPGQGTYEQYF. The CDR3 DNA follows: TGTGCCAGCAGCCTCCCGGGACAGGGGACCTACGAGCAGTACTTC.

The V and J genes are TRBV11-2 and TRBJ1-1, with D possibly matching TRBD1 (6 bases). The V and J ends lost 2 bases and 11 bases respectively, with 18 bases between them. The germline gives CDR1 SGHAT, CDR2 FQNNGV. This CDR3 has 14 amino acids. CDR3 in amino acids: CASSLQGRVARAFF. CDR3 bases: TGTGCCAGCAGCTTACAGGGGAGGGTGGCCCGGGCTTTCTTT. The whole variable domain, remainder taken from reference TRBV11-2 and TRBJ1-1, is EAGVAQSPRYKIIEKRQSVAFWCNPISGHATLYWYQQILGQGPKLLIQFQNNGVVDDSQLPKDRFSAERLKGVDSTLKIQPAKLEDSAVYLCASSLQGRVARAFFGQGTRLTVV.

About this clone: Other nucleotide sequences in the sample specify the same CDR3. The V and J genes are TRBV5-1 and TRBJ2-7; 12 bases fit TRBD2. V lost 1 base to trimming and J lost 4 bases; unmatched junction nucleotides: 3. This CDR3 contains 15 residues. CDR1 is SGHRS, CDR2 YFSETQ, per germline. The CDR3 DNA reads as TGCGCCAGCAGCTTGAGGCTAGCGGGAGGGTACGAGCAGTACTTC. Protein: CASSLRLAGGYEQYF.

This chain connects TRBV5-1 to TRBJ2-7; tentatively, D is TRBD2 (5 bases). Per germline, CDR1 SGHRS and CDR2 YFSETQ. V lost 5 bases to trimming and J lost 4 bases, with 13 bases between them. The CDR3 is 13 residues long. This CDR3 reads CASREGAGYEQYF. The CDR3 DNA is TGCGCCAGCAGAGAGGGAGCAGGATACGAGCAGTACTTC.

V is TRBV3-1 (or the pseudogene TRBV3-2) and J is TRBJ1-6, with 7 positions matching TRBD1. Germline V lookup: CDR1 LGHDT, CDR2 YNNKEL (reference sequence). V lost 1 base, J lost 7 bases, and 4 bases stayed unmatched. The CDR3 is made up of 15 amino acids. The CDR3 spells CASSQGQGINSPLHF. CDR3 nucleotide sequence: TGTGCCAGCAGCCAAGGACAGGGCATAAATTCACCCCTCCACTTT.

This chain uses TRBV6-5 with TRBJ1-4; D is possibly TRBD1 (6 bases). V dropped 7 bases and J dropped 4 bases, with 13 bases sitting between them. Germline-derived CDR1 and CDR2 are MNHEY and SVGAGI. CDR3 size: 14 residues. CDR3 coding DNA: TGTGCCAGCACCGGACAGCCAAGTAATGAAAAACTGTTTTTT. Protein sequence: CASTGQPSNEKLFF.

This clone is a singleton in its sample. This chain links TRBV7-3 with TRBJ2-5; D might be TRBD2 (6 bases). This CDR3 spans 13 amino acids. CDR1 SGHTA and CDR2 FQGTGA come from the germline V gene. Between the trimmed V and J ends, which lost 6 bases and 2 bases, there was a span of 10 bases. The CDR3 sequence: CASSWGGQETQYF. The CDR3 DNA reads TGTGCCAGCAGTTGGGGAGGTCAAGAGACCCAGTACTTC.

The chain carries TRBV30 and TRBJ2-3; possible D gene TRBD2, 6 bases. The CDR3 covers 14 residues. Deletions cut 0 bases from V and 0 bases from J, with 7 bases between. Looked up from germline, CDR1 is GTSNPN and CDR2 is SVGIG (reference sequence). The CDR3: CAWSVGLSTDTQYF. The CDR3 DNA is TGTGCCTGGAGTGTGGGACTGAGCACAGATACGCAGTATTTT.

This clone was counted a single time. The V gene is TRBV14, the J gene TRBJ2-5; 11 nucleotides line up with TRBD2. This CDR3 contains 16 residues. Germline CDR1 and CDR2: SGHDN and FVKESK. V gave up 5 bases and J gave up 2 bases; unmatched junction bases: 7. CDR3 coding DNA: TGTGCCAGCAGCAGCGGTAGACTAGCGGGACAAGAGACCCAGTACTTC. Translation gives CASSSGRLAGQETQYF.

The CDR3, as DNA: TGCGCCAGCAGCCGACAGGGGGCCCTCACCGGGGAGCTGTTTTTT. Translating gives CASSRQGALTGELFF. The chain recombines TRBV4-1 with TRBJ2-2; 10 positions agree with TRBD1. Per germline, CDR1 MGHRA and CDR2 YSYEKL. This CDR3 has 15 residues. The V gene end was trimmed by 4 bases and the J gene end by 4 bases; junction bases not matched to a gene: 3.

The chain couples TRBV3-1 (or the pseudogene TRBV3-2) to TRBJ2-7; D uncertain. This CDR3 is built from 14 residues. Germline CDR1 and CDR2: LGHDT and YNNKEL (reference sequence). V dropped 2 bases and J dropped 6 bases, with 14 bases sitting between them. The CDR3 is CASSQMMYSPEQYF. CDR3 bases: TGTGCCAGCAGCCAAATGATGTACTCCCCCGAGCAGTACTTC.

V and J are TRBV2 and TRBJ1-1; a possible D gene is TRBD1 (5 bases). The germline V gene encodes CDR1 SNHLY and CDR2 FYNNEI. With 6 bases removed from V and 4 bases from J, the gap between germline ends came to 12 bases. CDR3 length: 13 amino acids. CDR3 amino acids: CASRTGGGTEAFF. The CDR3 DNA is TGTGCCAGCAGAACGGGGGGGGGCACTGAAGCTTTCTTT.

The chain couples TRBV28 to TRBJ2-3, with a weak D call TRBD2 (5 bases). The length of the CDR3 is 15 residues. Germline loops: CDR1 MDHEN, CDR2 SYDVKM. V lost 6 bases to trimming and J lost 1 base, with 14 bases between them. The CDR3 bases are TGTGCCAGCAGATTTGGCGGGTCTGGCACAGATACGCAGTATTTT. Its translation: CASRFGGSGTDTQYF. The complete variable domain, with remaining parts taken from reference TRBV28 and TRBJ2-3, reads DVKVTQSSRYLVKRTGEKVFLECVQDMDHENMFWYRQDPGLGLRLIYFSYDVKMKEKGDIPEGYSVSREKKERFSLILESASTNQTSMYLCASRFGGSGTDTQYFGPGTRLTVL.